What follows are 2 T cell receptor beta chains derived from one specimen sequenced in a study of neurological immune-mediated disorders. Each CDR3 protein is one row after TCRdb ran MiXCR on the 5' RACE reads. The profile shows some 60,000 distinct CDR3 sequences, 3% to 4% of them singletons. Source material: PBMCs. The source of these receptors is a woman between 45 and 65 years old with multiple sclerosis.

This clonotype was recorded at least ten times. Compared with germline, one end of the junction differs, possibly owing to a read error. The V gene is TRBV7-6, the J gene TRBJ2-1, with 11 nucleotides matching TRBD2. CDR3 length: 15 residues. Germline CDR1 is SGHVS and CDR2 is FNYEAQ. CDR3 in DNA: TGTGCCAGCAGTTTAGGACTAGCGGGTGTTAATGAGCAGTTCTTC. Amino acids: CASSLGLAGVNEQFF.

This clonotype showed up many times. The chain carries TRBV6-4 and TRBJ2-3; maybe TRBD1 (8 bases). CDR3 size: 15 residues. CDR1 is MRHNA and CDR2 is SNTAGT in the germline V gene. Trimming removed 9 bases at V and 4 bases at J, with 20 bases between. CDR3 in DNA: TGTGCCAGTTCGGACAGGGAGGGTGGCGCAGATACGCAGTATTTT. Residues: CASSDREGGADTQYF.